A selection of T cell receptor beta chains follows, all from one sample in a study of cytomegalovirus exposure and HLA in healthy donors. Profiled with immunoSEQ multiplex PCR; TCRdb holds only in-frame clones, not every one. Found here are approximately 150,000 clones, 65% to 80% of them singletons; the top ten hold roughly 2.6%. The source material was PBMCs. The receptors were sampled from a woman in her 40s in good health and CMV-seropositive. The CDR3 runs from the conserved cysteine through the conserved F or W. Each record gives: V gene, clone size, J gene, D gene, CDR3 DNA, CDR3 protein. The D gene is left open where the match is weak. Only some rows state a clone size, as once, few, many or a class for expanded clones.

>TRBV5-6|NA|TRBJ1-1|TRBD1
TGTGCCAGCAGCTTATCTGACAGGGGTAGGAAAGCTTTCTTT
CASSLSDRGRKAFF
>TRBV19|NA|TRBJ1-1|NA
TGTGCCAGTAGTGGGGGCAGGGGTTTCACTGAAGCTTTCTTT
CASSGGRGFTEAFF
>TRBV6-5|NA|TRBJ1-5|TRBD1
TGTGCCAGCAGTTTGGACAGGGGGTTGGGCCAGCCCCAGCATTTT
CASSLDRGLGQPQHF
>TRBV5-5|NA|TRBJ1-2|TRBD1
TGTGCCAGCAGCCTCCGACAGGGAATTGGCTATGGCTACACCTTC
CASSLRQGIGYGYTF
>TRBV30|once|TRBJ1-6|TRBD1
TGTGCCGGCTCACCCCGGGACAGGGATCGGGGGAATTCACCCCTCCACTTT
CAGSPRDRDRGNSPLHF
>TRBV27|once|TRBJ2-1|TRBD2
TGTGCCAGCAGTTTGCGGGGACTAGCGGGAGAGAATGAGCAGTTCTTC
CASSLRGLAGENEQFF
>TRBV5-1|NA|TRBJ1-1|TRBD1
TGCGCCAGCAGCACGACTTCTGACAGGGCCAGGGCTTTCTTT
CASSTTSDRARAFF
>TRBV6-5|few|TRBJ1-6|NA
TGTGCCATCAGTGAGGGCCGGCCACCCCTCCACTTT
CAISEGRPPLHF
>TRBV2|once|TRBJ1-5|TRBD1
TGTGCCAGCAGTGCAGGGGGCCCTAGACAGCCCCAGCATTTT
CASSAGGPRQPQHF
>TRBV6-5|NA|TRBJ2-2|TRBD1
TGTGCCAGCAGTTCCTCGGGGGACAGGCCTCTCGGGGAGCTGTTTTTT
CASSSSGDRPLGELFF
>TRBV7-8|NA|TRBJ1-6|TRBD1
TGTGCCAGCAGCTTAGTCCGGACAGGGGGGCGTATGGATTCACCCCTCCACTTT
CASSLVRTGGRMDSPLHF
>TRBV4-1|few|TRBJ1-1|NA
TGCGCCAGCAGCCAAGATTACAGGGTGGAGAGGACTGAAGCTTTCTTT
CASSQDYRVERTEAFF
>TRBV18|once|TRBJ2-5|NA
TGTGCCAGCTCCGGTTCGCCGGACCAAGAGACCCAGTACTTC
CASSGSPDQETQYF
>TRBV2|NA|TRBJ1-5|TRBD1
TGTGCCAGCAGCCGAGACAGGGGGCAGCCCCAGCATTTT
CASSRDRGQPQHF
>TRBV28|NA|TRBJ2-2|TRBD1
TGTGCCAGCGGAGGACCGGGACAGGGGAGAACCGGGGAGCTGTTTTTT
CASGGPGQGRTGELFF
>TRBV7-2|NA|TRBJ2-2|NA
TGTGCCAGCAGCGTCTGGTTTTCGACGGGAAACACCGGGGAGCTGTTTTTT
CASSVWFSTGNTGELFF
>TRBV19|NA|TRBJ2-7|NA
TGTGCCAGTAGTATTCGAGGCAGGGATTACGGACAGTACTTC
CASSIRGRDYGQYF
>TRBV19|NA|TRBJ1-1|NA
TGTGCCAGCAGATTACGGGACACGAACACTGAAGCTTTCTTT
CASRLRDTNTEAFF
>TRBV11-3|NA|TRBJ2-2|NA
TGTGCCAGCAGCTTAGTAGGGGGAGTGACCGGGGAGCTGTTTTTT
CASSLVGGVTGELFF
>TRBV19|NA|TRBJ1-2|NA
TGTGCCAGTAGTATAGGTCCGGTCTACACCTTC
CASSIGPVYTF
>TRBV18|NA|TRBJ2-7|TRBD2
TGTGCCAGCTCGTATCGACTAGCGGACTCCTACGAGCAGTACTTC
CASSYRLADSYEQYF
>TRBV5-1|NA|TRBJ2-3|TRBD2
TGCGCCAGCAGCCCCAAAGCGGGGGAAATAGATACGCAGTATTTT
CASSPKAGEIDTQYF
>TRBV4-1|NA|TRBJ2-3|TRBD2
TGCGCCAGCAGCCAAGTAGGGCTAGCGGGGGGGCCGAATACGCAGTATTTT
CASSQVGLAGGPNTQYF
>TRBV6-6|few|TRBJ1-3|TRBD1
TGCGCGACAGGGACAGGAAACACCATATATTTT
CATGTGNTIYF
>TRBV5-8|NA|TRBJ2-5|TRBD2
TGTGCCAGCAGCCGGGGACTAGCGGGGGGGCCGCGGTCAGAGACCCAGTACTTC
CASSRGLAGGPRSETQYF
>TRBV5-1|NA|TRBJ2-7|TRBD2
TGCGCCAGCAGCTCCGGGACTAGCGGGAGGGAGTACGAGCAGTACTTC
CASSSGTSGREYEQYF
>TRBV7-9|NA|TRBJ2-5|NA
TGTGCCAGCAGCCCCGGGGACACGGAGACCCAGTACTTC
CASSPGDTETQYF
>TRBV6-5|NA|TRBJ2-1|NA
TGTGCCAGCAGTCGGACAGACTACAATGAGCAGTTCTTC
CASSRTDYNEQFF
>TRBV7-8|few|TRBJ2-3|TRBD2
TGTGCCAGCAGCTTAGCGGGACTAGCGACAGATACGCAGTATTTT
CASSLAGLATDTQYF
>TRBV4-3|NA|TRBJ2-3|NA
TGCGCCAGCAGCCAATATTCGTCGTTAGCTAGAGATACGCAGTATTTT
CASSQYSSLARDTQYF
>TRBV4-1|once|TRBJ1-4|NA
TGCGCCAGCAGCCAAGATGGACCCCCTCAGGGGTCGTGGGAAAAACTGTTTTTT
CASSQDGPPQGSWEKLFF
>TRBV6-1|NA|TRBJ2-3|TRBD2
TGTGCCAGCCACACTAGCGGGGGGGCCGTAGATACGCAGTATTTT
CASHTSGGAVDTQYF
>TRBV9|few|TRBJ1-1|NA
TGTGCCAGCAGCCAGGGGTATGTGGCGAGGGAACGGAACACTGAAGCTTTCTTT
CASSQGYVARERNTEAFF
>TRBV30|NA|TRBJ2-1|NA
TGTGCCTGGAGTGTAAAAATGGGATCATTAGGGGACAATGAGCAGTTCTTC
CAWSVKMGSLGDNEQFF
>TRBV7-2|NA|TRBJ2-7|TRBD2
TGTGCCAGCAGCTCCTCACTAGTGGGCGGGGGGGCCCACTACGAGCAGTACTTC
CASSSSLVGGGAHYEQYF
>TRBV6-1|NA|TRBJ1-2|TRBD1
TGTGCCAGCAGTGTTTCCGGGACAGCCGCAACTTATGGCTACACCTTC
CASSVSGTAATYGYTF
>TRBV19|NA|TRBJ2-2|TRBD2
TGTGCCAGTAGTCCCAGGAGCGGGATGGGCACCGGGGAGCTGTTTTTT
CASSPRSGMGTGELFF
>TRBV30|NA|TRBJ1-1|TRBD1
TGTGCCGGGGACAGGGGGCCTACTGAAGCTTTCTTT
CAGDRGPTEAFF
>TRBV7-2|NA|TRBJ2-5|TRBD2
TGTGCCAGCAGCACGAGACTAGCGGGGGCGCGGGAGCAGTACTTC
CASSTRLAGAREQYF
>TRBV4-3|NA|TRBJ2-7|NA
TGCGCCAGCAGCTACGAGCGGGTGGATCCCCTCGAGCAGTACTTC
CASSYERVDPLEQYF
>TRBV29-1|few|TRBJ2-3|NA
TGCAGCGCCTTTTGGGACTTCTCAGATACGCAGTATTTT
CSAFWDFSDTQYF
>TRBV6-6|NA|TRBJ1-1|TRBD1
TGTGCCAGCAGTTCCTCACAGACAGGGGGCGGCACTGAAGCTTTCTTT
CASSSSQTGGGTEAFF
>TRBV9|NA|TRBJ1-4|TRBD1
TGTGCCAGCAGCCCGCCCGGGACAGGGAATGAAAAACTGTTTTTT
CASSPPGTGNEKLFF
>TRBV7-9|few|TRBJ2-7|TRBD1
TGTGCCAGCAGCTCTAAGTCAGGGGGCGCGGATTACTTC
CASSSKSGGADYF
>TRBV4-2|NA|TRBJ2-2|NA
TGTGCCAGCAGCCAAGAAAGGTCAGGGCATGGGGCCGGGGAGCTGTTTTTT
CASSQERSGHGAGELFF
>TRBV5-1|NA|TRBJ2-1|TRBD2
TGCGCCAGCAGCTTGACTAGCGGGGTAGATGAGCAGTTCTTC
CASSLTSGVDEQFF
>TRBV6-5|NA|TRBJ2-5|NA
TGTGCCAGCAGTTCTGCAGTATTATCCATCCAAGAGACCCAGTACTTC
CASSSAVLSIQETQYF
>TRBV18|NA|TRBJ2-4|TRBD2
TGTGCCAGCTCACCCACCCCGGGCGGGGGAGAGGGGTACTTC
CASSPTPGGGEGYF
>TRBV18|NA|TRBJ2-7|TRBD1
TGTGCCAGCTCCCCGAGGGGACAGGGCCTGTACGAGCAGTACTTC
CASSPRGQGLYEQYF